What follows is one TCR beta chain and its context. The data originate from a study of blood T cell repertoires in COVID-19. Overall study: The analysed material was cDNA or gDNA that came from T cells, B-cell-depleted T cells, or PBMCs.

Between the trimmed V and J ends, which lost 4 bases and 2 bases, there was a span of 14 bases. The length of the CDR3 is 15 residues. Germline CDR1 LNHDA, CDR2 SQIVND (reference sequence). In the original workflow: Amplifying reference gene primers gave estimates of nucleated cell counts. Generated by immunoSEQ multiplex PCR, the TCRdb table keeps only in-frame clones and is missing some. That table is the source of V, J and clone size, and D and trimming were worked out from the DNA. Of about 150,000 clones listed, roughly 86% are singletons. Sequences were obtained from peripheral blood. The rearrangement links TRBV19 to TRBJ2-5, with D possibly being TRBD1 (6 bases). The clonotype was recovered from a human donor with acute or convalescent COVID-19. The donor label of this sample is uncertain. The CDR3, as DNA: TGTGCCAGTAGTACAATCCAGGGGATTCAAGAGACCCAGTACTTC. Translated: CASSTIQGIQETQYF.